The following is a TCR beta chain sequence with its context. The antigen remains undetermined. The germline CDR1 and CDR2 sequences are SGHTA and FQGTGA. The CDR3 contains 16 residues. V gave up 0 bases and J gave up 4 bases, with 16 bases separating them. The data belong to a study of cytomegalovirus exposure and HLA in healthy donors. Overall study: Genetic ancestry analysis placed approximately 80% of the 410 or so donors that were genotyped in the Caucasian-associated cluster.

Use of 60 Vbeta and 13 Jbeta primers characterized the PCR. Assay used: immunoSEQ multiplex PCR; TCRdb lists only in-frame clones, some missing. Here the sample spans some 140,000 clones, over 65% being singletons. Whole-study findings and limits: Associated with cytomegalovirus, according to the listing, were around 160 TCR beta chains. The authors assumed roughly uniform sequencing depth across donors for presence/absence analyses. Productive rates of about 87% or about 30% were seen for most TCR beta V segments in an earlier analysis.

This chain connects TRBV7-3 to TRBJ2-7; possibly TRBD2 for D (6 bases). This TCR derives from a man between 18 and 35 years old in good health and CMV-seropositive. The sample taken for sequencing was PBMCs. The CDR3 DNA follows: TGTGCCAGCAGCTTAACCTCCGGGACCGGGGGTTACGAGCAGTACTTC. Its translation is CASSLTSGTGGYEQYF.